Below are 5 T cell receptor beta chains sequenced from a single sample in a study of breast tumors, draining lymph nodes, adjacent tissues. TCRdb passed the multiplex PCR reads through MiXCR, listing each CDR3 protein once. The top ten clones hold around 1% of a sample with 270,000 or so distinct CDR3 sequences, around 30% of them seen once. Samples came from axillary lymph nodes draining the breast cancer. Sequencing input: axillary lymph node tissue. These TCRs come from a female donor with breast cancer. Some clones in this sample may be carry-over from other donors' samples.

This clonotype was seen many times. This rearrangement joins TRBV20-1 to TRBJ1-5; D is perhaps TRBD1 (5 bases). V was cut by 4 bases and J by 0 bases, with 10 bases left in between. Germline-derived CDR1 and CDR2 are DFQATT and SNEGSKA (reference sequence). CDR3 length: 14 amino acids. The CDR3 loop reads CSAKDSNSNQPQHF. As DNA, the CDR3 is TGCAGTGCTAAAGACAGTAATAGCAATCAGCCCCAGCATTTT.

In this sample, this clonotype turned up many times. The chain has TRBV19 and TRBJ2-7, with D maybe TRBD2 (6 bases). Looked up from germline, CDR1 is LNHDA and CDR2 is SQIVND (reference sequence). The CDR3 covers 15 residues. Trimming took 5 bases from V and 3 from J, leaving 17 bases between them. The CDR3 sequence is CASSVKAGRYYEQYF. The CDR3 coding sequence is TGTGCCAGTAGTGTCAAAGCGGGCCGTTACTACGAGCAGTACTTC.

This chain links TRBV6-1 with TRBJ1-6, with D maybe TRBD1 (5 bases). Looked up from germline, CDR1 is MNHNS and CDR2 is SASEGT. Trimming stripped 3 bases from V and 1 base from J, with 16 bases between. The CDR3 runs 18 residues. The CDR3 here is CASSERVRGISYNSPLHF. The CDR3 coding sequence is TGTGCCAGCAGTGAGAGGGTCCGGGGGATATCCTATAATTCACCCCTCCACTTT.

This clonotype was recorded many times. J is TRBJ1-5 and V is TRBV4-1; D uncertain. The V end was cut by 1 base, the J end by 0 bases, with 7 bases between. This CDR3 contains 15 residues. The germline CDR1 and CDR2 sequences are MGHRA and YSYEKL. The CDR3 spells CASSQAVLSNQPQHF. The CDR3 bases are TGCGCCAGCAGCCAAGCAGTTCTTAGCAATCAGCCCCAGCATTTT.

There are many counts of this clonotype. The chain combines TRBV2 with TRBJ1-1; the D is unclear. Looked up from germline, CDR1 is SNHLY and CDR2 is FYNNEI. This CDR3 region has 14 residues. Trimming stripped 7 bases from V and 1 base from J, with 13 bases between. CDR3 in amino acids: CASIMGGKNTEAFF. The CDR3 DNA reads TGTGCCAGCATTATGGGAGGGAAGAACACTGAAGCTTTCTTT.